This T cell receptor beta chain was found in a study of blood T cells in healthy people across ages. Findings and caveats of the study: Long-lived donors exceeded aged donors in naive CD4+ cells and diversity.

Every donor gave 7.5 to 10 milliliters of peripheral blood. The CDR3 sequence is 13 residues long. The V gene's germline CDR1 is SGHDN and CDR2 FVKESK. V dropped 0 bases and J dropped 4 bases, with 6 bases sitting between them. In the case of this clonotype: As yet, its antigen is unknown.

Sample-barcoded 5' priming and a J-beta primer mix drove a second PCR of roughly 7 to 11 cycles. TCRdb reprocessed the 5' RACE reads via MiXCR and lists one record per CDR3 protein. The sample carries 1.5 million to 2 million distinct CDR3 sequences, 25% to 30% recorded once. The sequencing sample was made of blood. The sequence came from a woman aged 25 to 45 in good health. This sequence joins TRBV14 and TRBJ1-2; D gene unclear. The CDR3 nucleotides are TGTGCCAGCAGCCAAGAGAGAAGCTATGGCTACACCTTC. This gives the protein CASSQERSYGYTF.